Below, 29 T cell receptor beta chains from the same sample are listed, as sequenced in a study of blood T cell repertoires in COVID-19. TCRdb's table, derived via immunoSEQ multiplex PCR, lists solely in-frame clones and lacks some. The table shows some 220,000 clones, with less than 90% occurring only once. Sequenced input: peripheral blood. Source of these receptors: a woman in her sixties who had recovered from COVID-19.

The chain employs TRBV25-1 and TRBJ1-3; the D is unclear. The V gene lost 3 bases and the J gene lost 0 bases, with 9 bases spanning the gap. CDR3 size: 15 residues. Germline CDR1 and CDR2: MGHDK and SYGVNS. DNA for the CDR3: TGTGCCAGCAGTGATCGGGTTTTCTCTGGAAACACCATATATTTT. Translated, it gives CASSDRVFSGNTIYF. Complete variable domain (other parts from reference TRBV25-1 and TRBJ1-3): EADIYQTPRYLVIGTGKKITLECSQTMGHDKMYWYQQDPGMELHLIHYSYGVNSTEKGDLSSESTVSRIRTEHFPLTLESARPSHTSQYLCASSDRVFSGNTIYFGEGSWLTVV.

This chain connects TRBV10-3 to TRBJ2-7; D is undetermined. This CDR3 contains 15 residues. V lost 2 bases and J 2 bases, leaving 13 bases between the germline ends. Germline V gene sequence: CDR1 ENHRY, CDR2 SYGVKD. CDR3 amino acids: CAISEDSLLAYEQYF. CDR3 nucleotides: TGTGCCATCAGTGAGGACTCCCTCCTTGCCTACGAGCAGTACTTC.

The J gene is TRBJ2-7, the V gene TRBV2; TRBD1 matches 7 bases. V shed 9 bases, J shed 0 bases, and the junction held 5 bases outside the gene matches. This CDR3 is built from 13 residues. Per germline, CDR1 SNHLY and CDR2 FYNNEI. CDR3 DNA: TGTGCCAGGCAGGGGACAGACTCCTACGAGCAGTACTTC. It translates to CARQGTDSYEQYF.

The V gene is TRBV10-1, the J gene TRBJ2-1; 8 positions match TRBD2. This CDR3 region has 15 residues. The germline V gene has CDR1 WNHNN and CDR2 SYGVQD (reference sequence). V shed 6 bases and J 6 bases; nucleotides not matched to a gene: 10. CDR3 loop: CASSDPGTSGNEQFF. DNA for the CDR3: TGCGCCAGCAGCGATCCCGGGACTAGTGGCAATGAGCAGTTCTTC.

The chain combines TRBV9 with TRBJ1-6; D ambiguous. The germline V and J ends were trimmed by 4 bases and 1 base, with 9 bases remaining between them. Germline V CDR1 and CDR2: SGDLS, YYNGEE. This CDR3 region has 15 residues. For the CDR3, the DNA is TGTGCCAGCAGCCCGAGTCGGTCCTATAATTCACCCCTCCACTTT. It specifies CASSPSRSYNSPLHF.

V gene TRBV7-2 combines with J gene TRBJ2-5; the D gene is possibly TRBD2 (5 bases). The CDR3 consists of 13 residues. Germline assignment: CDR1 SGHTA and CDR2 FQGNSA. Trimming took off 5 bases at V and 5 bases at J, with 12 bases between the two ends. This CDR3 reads CASSPRGYETQYF. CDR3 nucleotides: TGTGCCAGCAGCCCCCGAGGGTATGAGACCCAGTACTTC.

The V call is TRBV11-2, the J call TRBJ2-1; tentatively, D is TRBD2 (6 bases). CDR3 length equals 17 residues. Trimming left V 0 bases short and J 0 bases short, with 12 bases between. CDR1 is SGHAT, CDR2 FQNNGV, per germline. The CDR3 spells CASSLDLGRGSYNEQFF. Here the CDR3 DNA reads TGTGCCAGCAGCTTAGATCTCGGGCGGGGCTCCTACAATGAGCAGTTCTTC.

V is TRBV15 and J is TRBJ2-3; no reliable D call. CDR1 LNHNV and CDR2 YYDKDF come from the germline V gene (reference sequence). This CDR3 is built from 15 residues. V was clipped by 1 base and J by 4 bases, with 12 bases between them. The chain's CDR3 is CATSRGNLGADTQYF. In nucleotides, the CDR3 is TGTGCCACCAGCAGAGGTAACTTGGGCGCAGATACGCAGTATTTT. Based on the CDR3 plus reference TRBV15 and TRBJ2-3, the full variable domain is DAMVIQNPRYQVTQFGKPVTLSCSQTLNHNVMYWYQQKSSQAPKLLFHYYDKDFNNEADTPDNFQSRRPNTSFCFLDIRSPGLGDTAMYLCATSRGNLGADTQYFGPGTRLTVL.

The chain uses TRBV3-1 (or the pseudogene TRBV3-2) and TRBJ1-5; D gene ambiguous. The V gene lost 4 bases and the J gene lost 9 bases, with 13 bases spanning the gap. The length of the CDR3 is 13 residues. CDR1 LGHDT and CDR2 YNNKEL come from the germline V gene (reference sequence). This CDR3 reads CASSRTEVGPQHF. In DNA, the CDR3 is TGTGCCAGCAGCCGCACGGAGGTGGGGCCCCAGCATTTT.

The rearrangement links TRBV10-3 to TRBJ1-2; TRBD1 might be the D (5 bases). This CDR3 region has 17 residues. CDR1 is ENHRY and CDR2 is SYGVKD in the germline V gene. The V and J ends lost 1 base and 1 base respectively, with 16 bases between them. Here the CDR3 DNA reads TGTGCCATCAGTGAGTTTGGAGGGGTATATGGTAACTATGGCTACACCTTC. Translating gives CAISEFGGVYGNYGYTF.

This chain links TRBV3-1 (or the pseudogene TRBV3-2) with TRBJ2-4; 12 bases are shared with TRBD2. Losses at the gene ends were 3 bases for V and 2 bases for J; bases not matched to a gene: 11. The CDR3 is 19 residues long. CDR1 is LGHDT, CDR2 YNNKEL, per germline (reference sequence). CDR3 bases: TGTGCCAGCAGCCAGTTTCTAGCGGGGGGGCTTGGAACCAAAAACATTCAGTACTTC. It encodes CASSQFLAGGLGTKNIQYF.

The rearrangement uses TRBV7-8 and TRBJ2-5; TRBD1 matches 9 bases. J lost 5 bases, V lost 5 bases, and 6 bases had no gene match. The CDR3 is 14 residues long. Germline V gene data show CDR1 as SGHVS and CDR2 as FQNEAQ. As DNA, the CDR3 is TGTGCCAGCAGCGAACGGGACAGGGACGAGACCCAGTACTTC. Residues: CASSERDRDETQYF.

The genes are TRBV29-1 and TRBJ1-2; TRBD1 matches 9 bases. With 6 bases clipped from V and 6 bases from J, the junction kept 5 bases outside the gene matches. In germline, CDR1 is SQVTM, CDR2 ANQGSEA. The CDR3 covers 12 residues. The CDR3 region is CSVTGTGNGYTF. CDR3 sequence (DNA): TGCAGCGTCACCGGGACAGGGAATGGCTACACCTTC.

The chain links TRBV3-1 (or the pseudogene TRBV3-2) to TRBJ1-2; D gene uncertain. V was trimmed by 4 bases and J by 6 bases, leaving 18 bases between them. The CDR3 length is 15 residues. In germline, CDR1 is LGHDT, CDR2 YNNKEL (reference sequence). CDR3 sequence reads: CASSPNGWAGNGYTF. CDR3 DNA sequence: TGTGCCAGCAGCCCCAATGGTTGGGCAGGCAATGGCTACACCTTC.

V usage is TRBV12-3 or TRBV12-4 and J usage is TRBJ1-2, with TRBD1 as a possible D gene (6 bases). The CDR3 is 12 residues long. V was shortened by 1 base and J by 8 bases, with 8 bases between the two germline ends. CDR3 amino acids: CASSLVRGGYTF. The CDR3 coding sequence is TGTGCCAGCAGTTTAGTCAGGGGAGGCTACACCTTC.

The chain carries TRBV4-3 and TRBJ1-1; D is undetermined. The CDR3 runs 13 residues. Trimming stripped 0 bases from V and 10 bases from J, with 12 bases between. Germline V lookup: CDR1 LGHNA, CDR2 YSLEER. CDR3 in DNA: TGCGCCAGCAGCCAAGACCCGGGTAGCTCAGCTTTCTTT. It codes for CASSQDPGSSAFF.

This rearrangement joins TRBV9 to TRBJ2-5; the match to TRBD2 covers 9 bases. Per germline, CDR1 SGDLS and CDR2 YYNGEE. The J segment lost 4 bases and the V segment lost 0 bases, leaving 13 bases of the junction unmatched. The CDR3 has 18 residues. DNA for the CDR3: TGTGCCAGCAGCGTAGTGGGGGAGCGGGGGGACCCCCTAGAGACCCAGTACTTC. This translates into CASSVVGERGDPLETQYF.

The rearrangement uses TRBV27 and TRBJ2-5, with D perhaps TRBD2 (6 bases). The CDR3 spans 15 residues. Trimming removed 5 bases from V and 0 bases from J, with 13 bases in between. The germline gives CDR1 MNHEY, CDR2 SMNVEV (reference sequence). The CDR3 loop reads CASSAGTTNQETQYF. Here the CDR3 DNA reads TGTGCCAGCAGTGCGGGGACCACCAACCAAGAGACCCAGTACTTC.

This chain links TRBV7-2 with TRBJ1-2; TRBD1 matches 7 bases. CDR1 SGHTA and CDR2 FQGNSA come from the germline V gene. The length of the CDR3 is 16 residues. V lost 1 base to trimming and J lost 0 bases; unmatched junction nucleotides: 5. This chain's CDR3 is CASSLGQGLANYGYTF. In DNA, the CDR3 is TGTGCCAGCAGCTTAGGACAGGGTTTAGCTAACTATGGCTACACCTTC.

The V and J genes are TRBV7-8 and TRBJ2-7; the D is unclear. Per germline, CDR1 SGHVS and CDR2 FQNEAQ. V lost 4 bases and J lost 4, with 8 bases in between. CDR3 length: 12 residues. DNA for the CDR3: TGTGCCAGCAGCTCAGATGTATACGAGCAGTACTTC. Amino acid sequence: CASSSDVYEQYF.

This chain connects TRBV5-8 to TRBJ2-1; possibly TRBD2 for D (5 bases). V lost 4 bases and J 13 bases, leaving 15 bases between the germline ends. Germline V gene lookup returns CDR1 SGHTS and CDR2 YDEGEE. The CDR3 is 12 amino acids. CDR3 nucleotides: TGTGCCAGCAGCCCTCCGAGGGTCCGACAGTTCTTC. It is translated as CASSPPRVRQFF.

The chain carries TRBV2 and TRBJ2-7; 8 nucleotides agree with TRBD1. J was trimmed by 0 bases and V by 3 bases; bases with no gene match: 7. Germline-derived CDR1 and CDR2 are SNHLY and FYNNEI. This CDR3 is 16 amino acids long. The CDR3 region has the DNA TGTGCCAGCAGTGACTTGGACAGGGACAACTCCTACGAGCAGTACTTC. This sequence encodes CASSDLDRDNSYEQYF.

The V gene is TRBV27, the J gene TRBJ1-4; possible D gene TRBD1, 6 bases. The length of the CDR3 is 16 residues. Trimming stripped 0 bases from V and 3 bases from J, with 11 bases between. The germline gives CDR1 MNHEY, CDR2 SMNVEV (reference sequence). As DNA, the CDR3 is TGTGCCAGCAGTTTATCGTACGGACAGCCTAATGAAAAACTGTTTTTT. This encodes CASSLSYGQPNEKLFF.

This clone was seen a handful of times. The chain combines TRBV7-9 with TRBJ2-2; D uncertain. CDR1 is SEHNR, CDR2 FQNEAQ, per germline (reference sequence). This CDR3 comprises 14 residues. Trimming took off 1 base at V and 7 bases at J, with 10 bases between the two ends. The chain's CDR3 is CASSLGRSDGELFF. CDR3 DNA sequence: TGTGCCAGCAGCTTAGGCAGGTCCGACGGGGAGCTGTTTTTT.

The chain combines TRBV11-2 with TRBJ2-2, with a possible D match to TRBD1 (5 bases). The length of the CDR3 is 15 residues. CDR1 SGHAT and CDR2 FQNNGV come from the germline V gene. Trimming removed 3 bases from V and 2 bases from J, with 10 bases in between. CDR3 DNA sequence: TGTGCCAGCAGCTTTAGACAGATTAACACCGGGGAGCTGTTTTTT. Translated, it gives CASSFRQINTGELFF.

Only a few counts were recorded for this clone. The CDR3 region has the DNA TGTGCCAGCAGTTTAAACGGGAGGCTATACAATGAGCAGTTCTTC. Translated: CASSLNGRLYNEQFF. The V and J genes are TRBV27 and TRBJ2-1; 7 bases match TRBD2. Germline lookup yields CDR1 MNHEY and CDR2 SMNVEV (reference sequence). The CDR3 runs to 15 residues. V shed 2 bases and J 4 bases; nucleotides not matched to a gene: 5.

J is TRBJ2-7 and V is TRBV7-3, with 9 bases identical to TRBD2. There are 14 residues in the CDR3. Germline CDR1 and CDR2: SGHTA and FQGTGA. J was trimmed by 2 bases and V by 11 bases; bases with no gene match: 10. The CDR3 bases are TGTGCCTCAGCAACCCTAGCGGGGCCCTACGAGCAGTACTTC. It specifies CASATLAGPYEQYF.

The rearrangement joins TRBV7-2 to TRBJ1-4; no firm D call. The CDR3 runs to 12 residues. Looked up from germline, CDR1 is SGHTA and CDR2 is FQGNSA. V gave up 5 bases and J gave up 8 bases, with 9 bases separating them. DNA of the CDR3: TGTGCCAGCAGCCAGGTGGGCGAAAAACTGTTTTTT. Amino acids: CASSQVGEKLFF.

The CDR3 reads CASRPLAGGYNEQFF. DNA of the CDR3: TGTGCCAGCCGGCCACTAGCGGGGGGGTACAATGAGCAGTTCTTC. The chain is built from TRBV19 and TRBJ2-1; 13 nucleotides line up with TRBD2. The CDR3 extends over 15 amino acids. The trim removed 9 bases at V and 4 bases at J, leaving 6 bases unmatched. Germline values: CDR1 LNHDA, CDR2 SQIVND (reference sequence).